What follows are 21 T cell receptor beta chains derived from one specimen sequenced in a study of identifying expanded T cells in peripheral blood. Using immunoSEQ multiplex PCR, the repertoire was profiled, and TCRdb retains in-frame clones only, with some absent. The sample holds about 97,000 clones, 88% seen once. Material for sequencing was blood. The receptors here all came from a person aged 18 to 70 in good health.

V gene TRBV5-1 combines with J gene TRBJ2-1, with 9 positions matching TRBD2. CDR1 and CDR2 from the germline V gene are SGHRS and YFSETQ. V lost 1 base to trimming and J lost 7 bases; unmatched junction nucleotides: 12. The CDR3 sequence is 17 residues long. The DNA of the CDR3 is TGCGCCAGCAGCTTGAGTATAGCGGGAGCTGTGGAGAATGAGCAGTTCTTC. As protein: CASSLSIAGAVENEQFF.

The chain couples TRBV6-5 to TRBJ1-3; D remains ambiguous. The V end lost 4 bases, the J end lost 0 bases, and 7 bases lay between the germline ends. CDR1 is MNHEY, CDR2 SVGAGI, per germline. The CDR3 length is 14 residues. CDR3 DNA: TGTGCCAGCAGTTGGAGACTCTCTGGAAACACCATATATTTT. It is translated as CASSWRLSGNTIYF.

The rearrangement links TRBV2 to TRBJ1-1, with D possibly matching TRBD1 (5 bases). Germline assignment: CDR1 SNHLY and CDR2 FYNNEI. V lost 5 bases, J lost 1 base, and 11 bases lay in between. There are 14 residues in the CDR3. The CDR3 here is CASSTGTENTEAFF. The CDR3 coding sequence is TGTGCCAGCAGTACCGGGACCGAGAACACTGAAGCTTTCTTT.

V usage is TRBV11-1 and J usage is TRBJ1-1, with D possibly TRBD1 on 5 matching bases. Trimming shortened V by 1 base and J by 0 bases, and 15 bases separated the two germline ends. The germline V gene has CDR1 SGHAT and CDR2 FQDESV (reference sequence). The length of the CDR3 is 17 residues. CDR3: CASSLGGLQSMNTEAFF. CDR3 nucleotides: TGTGCCAGCAGCTTAGGGGGCCTCCAGAGCATGAACACTGAAGCTTTCTTT.

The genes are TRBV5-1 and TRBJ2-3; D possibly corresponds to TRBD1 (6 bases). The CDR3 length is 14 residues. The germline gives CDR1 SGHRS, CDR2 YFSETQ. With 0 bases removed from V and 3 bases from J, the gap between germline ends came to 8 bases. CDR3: CASSLARGTDTQYF. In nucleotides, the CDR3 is TGCGCCAGCAGCTTGGCCAGGGGAACAGATACGCAGTATTTT.

The CDR3 is CASSLPPVAGYEQYF. Written as DNA, the CDR3 is TGTGCCAGCAGTTTACCCCCGGTTGCGGGCTACGAGCAGTACTTC. The gene calls are TRBV28 and TRBJ2-7; D is perhaps TRBD2 (5 bases). This CDR3 has 15 amino acids. With 2 bases removed from V and 3 bases from J, the gap between germline ends came to 14 bases. The V gene's germline CDR1 is MDHEN and CDR2 SYDVKM.

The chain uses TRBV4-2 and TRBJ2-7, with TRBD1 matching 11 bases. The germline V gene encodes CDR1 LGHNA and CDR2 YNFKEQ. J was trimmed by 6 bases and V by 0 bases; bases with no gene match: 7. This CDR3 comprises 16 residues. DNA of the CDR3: TGTGCCAGCAGCCAAGATCGGACAGGGGGCTTGTCCGAGCAGTACTTC. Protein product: CASSQDRTGGLSEQYF.

Written as DNA, the CDR3 is TGTGCCAGCAGCCGGACTAGCCTAAACACCGGGGAGCTGTTTTTT. Amino acid sequence: CASSRTSLNTGELFF. The chain is built from TRBV7-3 and TRBJ2-2; 8 positions agree with TRBD2. V shed 5 bases and J 2 bases; nucleotides not matched to a gene: 4. The germline gives CDR1 SGHTA, CDR2 FQGTGA. The CDR3 has 15 amino acids.

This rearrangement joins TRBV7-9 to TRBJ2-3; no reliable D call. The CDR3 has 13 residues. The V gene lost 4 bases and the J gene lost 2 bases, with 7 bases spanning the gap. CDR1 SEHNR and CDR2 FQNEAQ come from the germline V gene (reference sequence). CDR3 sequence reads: CASSSSVTDTQYF. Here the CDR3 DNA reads TGTGCCAGCAGCTCCTCGGTCACAGATACGCAGTATTTT.

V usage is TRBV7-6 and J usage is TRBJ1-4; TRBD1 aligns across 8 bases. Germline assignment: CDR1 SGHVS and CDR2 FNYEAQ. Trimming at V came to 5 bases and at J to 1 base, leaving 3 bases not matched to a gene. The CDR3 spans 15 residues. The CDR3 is CASSRDRGTNEKLFF. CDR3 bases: TGTGCCAGCAGCAGAGACAGGGGAACTAATGAAAAACTGTTTTTT.

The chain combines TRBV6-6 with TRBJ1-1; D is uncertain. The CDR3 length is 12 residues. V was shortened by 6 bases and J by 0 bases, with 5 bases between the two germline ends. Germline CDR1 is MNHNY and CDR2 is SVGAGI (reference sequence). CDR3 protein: CASRRVNTEAFF. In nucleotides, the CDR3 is TGTGCCAGCAGAAGGGTGAACACTGAAGCTTTCTTT.

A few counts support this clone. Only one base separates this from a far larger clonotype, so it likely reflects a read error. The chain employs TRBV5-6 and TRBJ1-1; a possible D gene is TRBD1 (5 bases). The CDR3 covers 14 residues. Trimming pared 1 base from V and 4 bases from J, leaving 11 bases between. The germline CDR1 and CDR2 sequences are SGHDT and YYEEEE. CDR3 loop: CASSLSGAATEAFF. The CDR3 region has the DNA TGTGCCAGCAGCTTGAGCGGGGCAGCCACTGAAGCTTTCTTT.

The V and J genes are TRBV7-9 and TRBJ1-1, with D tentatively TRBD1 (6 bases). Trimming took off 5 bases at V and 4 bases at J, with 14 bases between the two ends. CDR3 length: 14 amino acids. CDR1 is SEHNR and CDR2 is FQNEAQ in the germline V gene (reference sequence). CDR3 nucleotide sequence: TGTGCCAGCAGCCTTCGAGAAGGGGGCACTGAAGCTTTCTTT. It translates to CASSLREGGTEAFF. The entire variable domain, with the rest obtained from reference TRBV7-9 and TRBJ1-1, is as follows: DTGVSQNPRHKITKRGQNVTFRCDPISEHNRLYWYRQTLGQGPEFLTYFQNEAQLEKSRLLSDRFSAERPKGSFSTLEIQRTEQGDSAMYLCASSLREGGTEAFFGQGTRLTVV.

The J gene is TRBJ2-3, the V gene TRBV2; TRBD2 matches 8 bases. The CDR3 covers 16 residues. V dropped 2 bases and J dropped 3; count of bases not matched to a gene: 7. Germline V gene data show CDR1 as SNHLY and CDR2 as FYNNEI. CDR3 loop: CASSEREGLVTDTQYF. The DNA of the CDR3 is TGTGCCAGCAGTGAACGGGAGGGACTAGTTACAGATACGCAGTATTTT.

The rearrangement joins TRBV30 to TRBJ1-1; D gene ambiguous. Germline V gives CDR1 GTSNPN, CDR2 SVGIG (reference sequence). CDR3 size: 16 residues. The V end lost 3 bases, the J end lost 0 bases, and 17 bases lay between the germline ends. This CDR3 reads CAWSAQSNWVNTEAFF. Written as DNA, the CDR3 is TGTGCCTGGAGCGCTCAATCCAATTGGGTGAACACTGAAGCTTTCTTT.

The CDR3 coding sequence is TGCAGCGTTGATCGAGCGGGAGGTTCCTACAATGAGCAGTTCTTC. This sequence encodes CSVDRAGGSYNEQFF. The chain uses TRBV29-1 and TRBJ2-1; TRBD2 matches 9 bases. CDR3 length: 15 amino acids. The germline CDR1 and CDR2 sequences are SQVTM and ANQGSEA. The J segment lost 1 base and the V segment lost 3 bases, leaving 4 bases of the junction unmatched.

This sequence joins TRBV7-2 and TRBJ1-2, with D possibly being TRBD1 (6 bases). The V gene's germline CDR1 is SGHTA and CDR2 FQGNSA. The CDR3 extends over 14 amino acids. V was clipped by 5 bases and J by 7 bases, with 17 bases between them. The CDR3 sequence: CASSLTGTFRGYTF. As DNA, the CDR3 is TGTGCCAGCAGCCTTACAGGGACCTTTCGTGGCTACACCTTC.

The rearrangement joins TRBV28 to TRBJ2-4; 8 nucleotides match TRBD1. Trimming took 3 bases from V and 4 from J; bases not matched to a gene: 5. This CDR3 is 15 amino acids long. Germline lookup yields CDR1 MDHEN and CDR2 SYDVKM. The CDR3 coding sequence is TGTGCCAGCAGTTTCCTAGGGACAGGAAAAAACATTCAGTACTTC. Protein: CASSFLGTGKNIQYF.

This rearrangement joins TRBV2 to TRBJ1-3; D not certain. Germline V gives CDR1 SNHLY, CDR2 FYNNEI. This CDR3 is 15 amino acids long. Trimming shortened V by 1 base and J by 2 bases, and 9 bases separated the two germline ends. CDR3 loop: CASSEDTYTGNTIYF. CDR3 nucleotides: TGTGCCAGCAGTGAAGATACATATACTGGAAACACCATATATTTT.

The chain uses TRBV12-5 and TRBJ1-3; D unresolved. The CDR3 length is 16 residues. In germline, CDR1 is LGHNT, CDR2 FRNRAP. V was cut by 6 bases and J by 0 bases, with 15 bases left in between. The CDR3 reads CASGPIGRSSGNTIYF. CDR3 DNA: TGTGCTAGTGGCCCTATAGGACGGTCCTCTGGAAACACCATATATTTT.

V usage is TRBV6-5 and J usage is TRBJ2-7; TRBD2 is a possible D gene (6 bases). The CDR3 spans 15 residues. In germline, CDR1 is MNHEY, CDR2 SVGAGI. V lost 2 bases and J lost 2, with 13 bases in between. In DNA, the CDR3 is TGTGCCAGCAGTTACGACCCTAGCGTGGCCTACGAGCAGTACTTC. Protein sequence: CASSYDPSVAYEQYF.